This paragraph covers one T cell receptor beta chain sequence. These data come from a study of cytomegalovirus exposure and HLA in healthy donors. With 60 Vbeta and 13 Jbeta primers, the PCR was carried out. The method was immunoSEQ multiplex PCR; TCRdb's version includes in-frame clones alone and lacks a portion of them. The repertoire holds approximately 81,000 clones, with 74% as singletons. Sequencing input: PBMCs. The sequence derives from a man aged 40-49 years in good health and CMV-seropositive.

CDR3 region: CAAGTKYYGELFF. CDR3 nucleotide sequence: TGTGCCGCCGGGACTAAATATTATGGGGAGCTGTTTTTT. V and J are TRBV6-5 and TRBJ2-2; TRBD2 matches 7 bases. Germline loops: CDR1 MNHEY, CDR2 SVGAGI. The CDR3 has 13 amino acids. V gave up 11 bases and J gave up 8 bases; unmatched junction bases: 11.